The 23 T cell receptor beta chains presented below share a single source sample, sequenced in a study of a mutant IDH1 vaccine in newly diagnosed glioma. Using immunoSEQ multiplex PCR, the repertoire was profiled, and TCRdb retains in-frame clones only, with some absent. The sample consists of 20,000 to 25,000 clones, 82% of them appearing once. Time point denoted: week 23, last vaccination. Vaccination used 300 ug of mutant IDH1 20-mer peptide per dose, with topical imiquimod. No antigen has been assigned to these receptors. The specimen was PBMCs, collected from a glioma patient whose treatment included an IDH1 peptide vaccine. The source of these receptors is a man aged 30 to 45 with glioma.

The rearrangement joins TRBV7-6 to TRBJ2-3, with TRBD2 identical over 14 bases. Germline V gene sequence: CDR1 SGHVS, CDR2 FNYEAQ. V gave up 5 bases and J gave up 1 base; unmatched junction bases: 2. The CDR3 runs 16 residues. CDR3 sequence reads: CASSMGLAGGTDTQYF. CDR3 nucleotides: TGTGCCAGCAGCATGGGACTAGCGGGAGGCACAGATACGCAGTATTTT. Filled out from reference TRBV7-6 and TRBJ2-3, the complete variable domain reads GAGVSQSPRYKVTKRGQDVALRCDPISGHVSLYWYRQALGQGPEFLTYFNYEAQQDKSGLPNDRFSAERPEGSISTLTIQRTEQRDSAMYRCASSMGLAGGTDTQYFGPGTRLTVL.

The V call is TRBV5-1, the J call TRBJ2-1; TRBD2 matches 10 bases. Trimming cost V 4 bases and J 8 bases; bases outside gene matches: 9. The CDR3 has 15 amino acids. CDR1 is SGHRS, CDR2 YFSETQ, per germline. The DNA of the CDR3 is TGCGCCAGCAGCCGGACTAGCGGCCAGAGCTATGAGCAGTTCTTC. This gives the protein CASSRTSGQSYEQFF.

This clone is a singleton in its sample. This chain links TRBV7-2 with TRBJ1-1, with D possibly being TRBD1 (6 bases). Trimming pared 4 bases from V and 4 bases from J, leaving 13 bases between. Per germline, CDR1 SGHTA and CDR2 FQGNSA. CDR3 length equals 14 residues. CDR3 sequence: CASSSRGGPTEAFF. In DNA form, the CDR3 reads TGTGCCAGCAGCTCCCGCGGGGGGCCCACTGAAGCTTTCTTT.

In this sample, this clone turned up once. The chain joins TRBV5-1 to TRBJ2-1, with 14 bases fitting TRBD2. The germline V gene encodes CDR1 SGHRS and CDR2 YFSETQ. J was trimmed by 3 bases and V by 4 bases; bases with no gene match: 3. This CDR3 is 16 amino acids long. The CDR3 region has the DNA TGCGCCAGCAGCCCCGGGACTAGCGGGAGCTACAATGAGCAGTTCTTC. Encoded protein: CASSPGTSGSYNEQFF.

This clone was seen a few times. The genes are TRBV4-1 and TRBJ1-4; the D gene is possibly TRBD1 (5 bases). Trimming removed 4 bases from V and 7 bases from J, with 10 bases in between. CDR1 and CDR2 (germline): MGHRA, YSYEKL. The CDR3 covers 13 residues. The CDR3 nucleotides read TGCGCCAGCAGCCCGGGGCAACCTGAAAAACTGTTTTTT. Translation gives CASSPGQPEKLFF.

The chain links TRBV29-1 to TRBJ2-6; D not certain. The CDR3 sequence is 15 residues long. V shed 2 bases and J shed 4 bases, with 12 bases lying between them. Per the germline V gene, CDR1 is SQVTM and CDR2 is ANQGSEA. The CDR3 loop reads CSVEFEGSGANVLTF. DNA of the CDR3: TGCAGCGTTGAATTCGAAGGATCCGGGGCCAACGTCCTGACTTTC.

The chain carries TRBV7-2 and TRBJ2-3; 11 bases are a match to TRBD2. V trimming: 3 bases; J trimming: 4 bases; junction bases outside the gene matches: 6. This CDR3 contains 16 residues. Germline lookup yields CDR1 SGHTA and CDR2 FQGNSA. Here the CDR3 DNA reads TGTGCCAGCAGCTTTTTAGCGGGAGGGAGGGCAGATACGCAGTATTTT. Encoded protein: CASSFLAGGRADTQYF.

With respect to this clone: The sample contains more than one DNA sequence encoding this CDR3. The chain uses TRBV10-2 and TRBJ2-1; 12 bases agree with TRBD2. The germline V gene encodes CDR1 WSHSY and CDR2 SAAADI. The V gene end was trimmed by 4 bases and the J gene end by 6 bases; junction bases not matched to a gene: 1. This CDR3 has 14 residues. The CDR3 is CASSASGRGNEQFF. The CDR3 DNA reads TGCGCCAGCAGTGCTAGCGGGAGGGGCAATGAGCAGTTCTTC.

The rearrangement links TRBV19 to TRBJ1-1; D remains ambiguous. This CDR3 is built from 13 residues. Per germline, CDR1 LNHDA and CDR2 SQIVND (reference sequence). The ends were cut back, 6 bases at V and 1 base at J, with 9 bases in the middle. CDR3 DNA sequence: TGTGCCAGTAGGCGGGATAGGAACACTGAAGCTTTCTTT. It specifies CASRRDRNTEAFF.

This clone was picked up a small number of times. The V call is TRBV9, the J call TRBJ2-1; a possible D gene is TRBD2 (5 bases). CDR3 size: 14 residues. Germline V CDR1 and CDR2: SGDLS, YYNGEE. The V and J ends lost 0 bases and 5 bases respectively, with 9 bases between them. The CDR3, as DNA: TGTGCCAGCAGCGTAGGGACTCCCCACAATGAGCAGTTCTTC. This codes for CASSVGTPHNEQFF.

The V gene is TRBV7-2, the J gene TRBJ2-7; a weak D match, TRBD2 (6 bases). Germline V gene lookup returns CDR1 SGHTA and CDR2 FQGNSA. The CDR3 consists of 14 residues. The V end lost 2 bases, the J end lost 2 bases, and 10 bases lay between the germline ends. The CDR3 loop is CASSLIAAAYEQYF. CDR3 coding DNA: TGTGCCAGCAGCTTAATAGCGGCCGCCTACGAGCAGTACTTC.

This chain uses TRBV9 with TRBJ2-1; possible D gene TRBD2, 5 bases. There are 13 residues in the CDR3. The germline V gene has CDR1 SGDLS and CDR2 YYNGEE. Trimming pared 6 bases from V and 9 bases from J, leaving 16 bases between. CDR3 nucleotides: TGTGCCAGCACCAGCGGAAACTACGGTGAGCAGTTCTTC. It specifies CASTSGNYGEQFF.

The CDR3 region has the DNA TGTGCCAGCAGCCAATCGGTCTACAGGGGAGGGAACACTGAAGCTTTCTTT. This codes for CASSQSVYRGGNTEAFF. The J gene is TRBJ1-1, the V gene TRBV16; 7 bases fit TRBD1. The CDR3 is made up of 17 amino acids. Germline V gives CDR1 KGHSY, CDR2 FQNENV. J was trimmed by 1 base and V by 0 bases; bases with no gene match: 8.

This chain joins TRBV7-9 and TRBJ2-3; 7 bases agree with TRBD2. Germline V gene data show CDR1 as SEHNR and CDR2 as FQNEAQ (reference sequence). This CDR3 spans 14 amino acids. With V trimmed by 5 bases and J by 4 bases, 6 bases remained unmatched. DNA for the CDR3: TGTGCCAGCAGCACTAGCGCCGATTCAGATACGCAGTATTTT. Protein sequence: CASSTSADSDTQYF.

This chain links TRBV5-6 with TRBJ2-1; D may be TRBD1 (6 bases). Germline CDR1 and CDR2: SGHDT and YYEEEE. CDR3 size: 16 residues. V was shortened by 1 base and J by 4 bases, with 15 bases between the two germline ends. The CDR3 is CASSLLDRSLYNEQFF. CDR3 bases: TGTGCCAGCAGCTTGCTGGACAGATCTTTATACAATGAGCAGTTCTTC. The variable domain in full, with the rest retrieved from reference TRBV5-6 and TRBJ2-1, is DAGVTQSPTHLIKTRGQQVTLRCSPKSGHDTVSWYQQALGQGPQFIFQYYEEEERQRGNFPDRFSGHQFPNYSSELNVNALLLGDSALYLCASSLLDRSLYNEQFFGPGTRLTVL.

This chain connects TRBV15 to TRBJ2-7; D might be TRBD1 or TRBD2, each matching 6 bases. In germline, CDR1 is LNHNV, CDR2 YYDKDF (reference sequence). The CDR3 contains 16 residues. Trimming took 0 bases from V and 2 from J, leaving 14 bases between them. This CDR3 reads CATSRERGTGTYEQYF. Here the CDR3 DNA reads TGTGCCACCAGCAGAGAAAGGGGGACTGGAACCTACGAGCAGTACTTC.

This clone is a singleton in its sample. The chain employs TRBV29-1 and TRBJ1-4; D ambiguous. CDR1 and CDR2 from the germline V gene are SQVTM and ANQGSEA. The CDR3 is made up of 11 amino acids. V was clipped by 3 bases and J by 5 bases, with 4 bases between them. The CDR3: CSVEINEKLFF. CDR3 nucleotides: TGCAGCGTTGAGATAAATGAAAAACTGTTTTTT.

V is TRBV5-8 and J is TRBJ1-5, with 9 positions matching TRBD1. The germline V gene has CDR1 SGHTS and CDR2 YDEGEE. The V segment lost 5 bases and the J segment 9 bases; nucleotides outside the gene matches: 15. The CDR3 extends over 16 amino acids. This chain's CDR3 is CASRFRSGQGPGPQHF. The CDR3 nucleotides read TGTGCCAGCAGATTTCGATCCGGACAGGGGCCGGGGCCCCAGCATTTT.

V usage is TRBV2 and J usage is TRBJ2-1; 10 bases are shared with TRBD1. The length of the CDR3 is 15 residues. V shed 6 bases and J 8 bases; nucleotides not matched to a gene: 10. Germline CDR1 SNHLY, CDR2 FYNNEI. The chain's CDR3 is CASSPRDRGLDEQFF. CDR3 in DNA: TGTGCCAGCAGCCCCCGGGACAGGGGTCTCGATGAGCAGTTCTTC.

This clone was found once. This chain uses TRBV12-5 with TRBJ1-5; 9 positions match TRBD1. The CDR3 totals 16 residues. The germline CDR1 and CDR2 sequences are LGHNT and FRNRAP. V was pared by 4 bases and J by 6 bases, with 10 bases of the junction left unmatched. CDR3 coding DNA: TGTGCTAGTGGTTGGACTGACAGGGGGATAGGTCAGCCCCAGCATTTT. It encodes CASGWTDRGIGQPQHF.

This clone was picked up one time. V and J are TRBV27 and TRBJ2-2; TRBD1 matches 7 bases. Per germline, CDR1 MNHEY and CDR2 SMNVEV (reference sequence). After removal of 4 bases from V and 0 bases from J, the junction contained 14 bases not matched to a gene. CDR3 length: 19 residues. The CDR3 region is CASSWDSGSTKPNTGELFF. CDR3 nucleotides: TGTGCCAGCAGTTGGGACAGTGGGTCTACGAAGCCGAACACCGGGGAGCTGTTTTTT.

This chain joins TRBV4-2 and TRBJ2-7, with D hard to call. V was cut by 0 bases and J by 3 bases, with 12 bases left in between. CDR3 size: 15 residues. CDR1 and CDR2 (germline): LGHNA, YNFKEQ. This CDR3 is CASSQDLGYNYEQYF. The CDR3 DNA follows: TGTGCCAGCAGCCAAGATCTTGGGTACAACTACGAGCAGTACTTC.

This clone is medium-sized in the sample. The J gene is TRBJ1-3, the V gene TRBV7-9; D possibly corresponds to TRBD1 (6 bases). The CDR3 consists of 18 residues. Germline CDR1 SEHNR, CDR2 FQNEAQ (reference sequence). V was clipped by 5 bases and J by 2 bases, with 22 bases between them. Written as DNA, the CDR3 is TGTGCCAGCAGCCCAAAATGGAGTGGGGGGGCCGCTGGAAACACCATATATTTT. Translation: CASSPKWSGGAAGNTIYF.